This T cell receptor (beta chain) is from a study of cytomegalovirus exposure and HLA in healthy donors. About the research overall: Samples from HLA-typed donors yielded about 85 million unique TCRs in an early data release.

Worth noting for this clone: Antigen unknown.

Study findings and constraints: Highest at DRB1 and lowest at HLA-C, TCR association rates differed among HLA loci in a later analysis. A cluster of highly shared sequence variants was likely a sequencing artifact. TRBV6-2, TRBV6-3 and some other V segments were excluded as indistinguishable.

The V end lost 3 bases, the J end lost 4 bases, and 16 bases lay between the germline ends. The CDR3 contains 15 residues. Per the germline V gene, CDR1 is LGHNA and CDR2 is YSLEER. 60 Vbeta and 13 Jbeta primers were used in PCR. Clones were sequenced by immunoSEQ multiplex PCR, and TCRdb holds only the in-frame ones, with some missing. The sample records some 190,000 clones, 82% being singletons. Sequencing was carried out using PBMCs. J is TRBJ2-7 and V is TRBV4-3, with D possibly TRBD2 on 5 matching bases. This clonotype was sampled from a man aged 40-49 years in good health and CMV-seronegative. CDR3 amino acids: CASSQEAGSFYEQYF. As DNA, the CDR3 is TGCGCCAGCAGCCAGGAGGCCGGGTCCTTTTACGAGCAGTACTTC.